The clone carrying this T cell receptor (beta chain) was recorded once. Its antigen is not identified. Here immunoSEQ multiplex PCR was the method, and the copy in TCRdb shows in-frame clones only, minus some. The table shows hundreds of thousands of clones, with about 92% occurring only once. This record belongs to a study of T cell responses to AZD1222 COVID-19 vaccine. Study-wide points: Among vaccine-associated CD4 TCRs, coverage spanned spike, with dominance at 160-218 and 743-854. Baseline serostatus was positive in only a handful of AZD1222 recipients.

The source is an adult in good health. This sample comprised peripheral blood, obtained on day 0 of MenACWY control vaccination.

CDR3 sequence reads: CASSQDGVYEQYF. CDR3 sequence (DNA): TGTGCCAGCAGCCAAGATGGGGTCTACGAGCAGTACTTC. The rearrangement links TRBV3-1 (or the pseudogene TRBV3-2) to TRBJ2-7, with no clear D. Trimming took 0 bases from V and 3 from J, leaving 6 bases between them. Germline CDR1 and CDR2: LGHDT and YNNKEL (reference sequence). The CDR3 is 13 residues long.